The clone carrying this T cell receptor beta chain was recorded at least ten times. Its antigen is not identified. The data stem from a study of T cells in Graves' hyperthyroidism and ophthalmopathy. Orbital computed tomography and thyroid ultrasound, together with serum TRAb and thyroxine and clinical symptoms, were used for diagnoses. Study outcomes and limitations: Within blood appeared most thyroid clonotypes that had expanded above 0.001.

Regions amplified from RNA transcripts were the TCR beta CDR3 regions. The HTBI primer set served for first-round RT-PCR of the TCR CDR3. TCRdb re-analysed the multiplex PCR reads in MiXCR, keeping a single row per CDR3 protein. Of roughly 500,000 distinct CDR3 sequences in the sample, around 50% are singletons; the top ten hold about two fifths. The sequenced sample was peripheral blood or thyroid tissue (not recorded which). This TCR was recovered from an adult woman with Graves' disease, either hyperthyroidism or ophthalmopathy (not recorded which).

The CDR3 DNA reads TGTGCCAGCAGCTATGTGGGGGGGACGCCAGATACGCAGTATTTT. The encoded protein is CASSYVGGTPDTQYF. The gene calls are TRBV7-2 and TRBJ2-3, with 7 positions matching TRBD2. Trimming took 4 bases from V and 4 from J; bases not matched to a gene: 8. The germline V gene has CDR1 SGHTA and CDR2 FQGNSA. This CDR3 is built from 15 residues.